These 22 T cell receptor beta chains share one sample of origin, sequenced in a study of tumor-infiltrating lymphocytes in primary liver carcinoma. The source material, roughly 18-33 mg of unsorted bulk tissue, was used to co-extract RNA and DNA. Total RNA (roughly 530 ng) served as template for TCR beta cDNA synthesis primed by a constant-region primer. It was through three nested multiplex PCR rounds of slightly modified ARM-PCR that TCR beta libraries arose. Running roughly 10 cycles apiece, the first two PCR rounds relied on TRBV1-TRBV30 forward primers together with a C-beta reverse primer. TCRdb analysed the multiplex PCR reads with MiXCR anew, one entry per CDR3 protein. The profile shows 20,000 to 25,000 distinct CDR3 sequences, 80% of them singletons. The sequencing sample was made of liver tumor tissue from sampling region 2. The sample's subset: tumor region T2, inferior pole. These receptor sequences come from a woman aged 30 to 39 with primary liver carcinoma and hepatitis B virus infection.

Comments on this clonotype: An end of the junction differs from the germline gene, which may be a read error. V is TRBV29-1 and J is TRBJ2-1, with 7 bases identical to TRBD2. The CDR3 is 12 residues long. CDR1 and CDR2 from the germline V gene are SQVTM and ANQGSEA. Here the CDR3 reads CSALWDYYDQFF. The CDR3 coding sequence is TGCAGCGCCCTATGGGACTACTATGATCAGTTCTTC.

With regard to this clonotype: No conserved phenylalanine or tryptophan ends this CDR3, so it is likely a read error. J is TRBJ2-1 and V is TRBV29-1, with 7 bases aligning to TRBD2. The CDR3 loop spans 12 amino acids. Germline V gene lookup returns CDR1 SQVTM and CDR2 ANQGSEA. The CDR3 region is CRALRDYNVQFC. Here the CDR3 DNA reads TGCAGGGCCCTAAGGGACTACAATGTGCAGTTCTGC.

This clonotype was counted only a few times. Its ends do not fully match the called genes, so a read error is possible. CDR3 sequence reads: CPSNYTGMDAPLHF. CDR3 in DNA: TGTCCCAGCAATTACACAGGGATGGATGCACCCCTCCACTTT. The chain is built from TRBV6-6 and TRBJ1-6; D perhaps matches TRBD1 (6 bases). The V gene's germline CDR1 is MNHNY and CDR2 SVGAGI (reference sequence). The CDR3 spans 14 residues.

Points on this clonotype: One end of the junction does not line up with germline, which may come from a read error. This rearrangement joins TRBV12-3 or TRBV12-4 to TRBJ2-1; weak D call: TRBD1 (7 bases). This CDR3 region has 14 residues. The chain's CDR3 is CVSSSPQGGNEQFF. CDR3 in DNA: TGTGTCAGCAGTTCACCCCAGGGGGGCAATGAGCAGTTCTTC.

This clonotype was recorded many times. Mismatch with germline at one junction end may stem from a read error. V usage is TRBV4-3 and J usage is TRBJ2-3; D is unresolved. The CDR3 length is 18 residues. Germline V lookup: CDR1 LGHNA, CDR2 YSLEER. CDR3 loop: CANSQSVWSGDPDDTQYF. In nucleotides, the CDR3 is TGCGCCAACAGCCAGTCGGTCTGGTCGGGTGATCCCGATGATACGCAGTATTTT.

Regarding this clonotype: This CDR3 fails to terminate in the conserved phenylalanine or tryptophan, so it likely reflects a read error. The rearrangement uses TRBV4-3 and TRBJ2-3, with 12 nucleotides matching TRBD2. CDR1 is LGHNA and CDR2 is YSLEER in the germline V gene. The CDR3 totals 18 residues. V gave up 3 bases and J gave up 4 bases; unmatched junction bases: 11. DNA of the CDR3: TGCGCCAGCAGCCATGAAGGTCTAGCGGGAGGGCCAGCAGATACGCAGTATTCT. It codes for CASSHEGLAGGPADTQYS.

This clonotype was seen only once. The CDR3 carries no conserved terminal phenylalanine or tryptophan, so it likely arises from a read error. The rearrangement joins TRBV28 to TRBJ1-2, with D hard to call. The CDR3 is 13 amino acids. Germline V gene sequence: CDR1 MDHEN, CDR2 SYDVKM. The V gene lost 6 bases and the J gene lost 2 bases, with 10 bases spanning the gap. CDR3 residues: CASSQPPNYGYTY. For the CDR3, the DNA is TGTGCCAGCAGCCAGCCTCCGAACTATGGCTACACCTAC.

This clonotype has only one observation. Germline is not matched at one junction end, which may reflect a read error. V usage is TRBV11-2 and J usage is TRBJ2-2; TRBD2 might be the D (5 bases). Germline CDR1 is SGHAT and CDR2 is FQNNGV. The CDR3 sequence is 16 residues long. CDR3 DNA: TGTGCCAGCAGCCCCGATCCCCAATCGAACATCGGGGAGCTGCATTTT. Residues: CASSPDPQSNIGELHF. The variable domain in full, with the rest retrieved from reference TRBV11-2 and TRBJ2-2, is EAGVAQSPRYKIIEKRQSVAFWCNPISGHATLYWYQQILGQGPKLLIQFQNNGVVDDSQLPKDRFSAERLKGVDSTLKIQPAKLEDSAVYLCASSPDPQSNIGELHFGEGSRLTVL.

With respect to this clonotype: An end of the junction differs from the germline gene, which may be a read error. V is TRBV10-3 and J is TRBJ1-3, with unresolved D. Germline V gene data show CDR1 as ENHRY and CDR2 as SYGVKD. The CDR3 totals 14 residues. CDR3 in DNA: TGTGCCATCAGTGAGTCAGCCTCTGGAAGCACCATATATTTT. The encoded protein is CAISESASGSTIYF.

Regarding this clonotype: Mismatch with germline at one junction end may stem from a read error. The chain links TRBV20-1 to TRBJ2-7; D may be TRBD1 (6 bases). This CDR3 comprises 14 residues. CDR1 DFQATT and CDR2 SNEGSKA come from the germline V gene (reference sequence). DNA for the CDR3: TGTAGTGCTAAACTTCCGGGACACATTTACGATCAGTACTTC. Protein product: CSAKLPGHIYDQYF.

With regard to this clonotype: A read error may explain this, as a much larger clone is one base away. The CDR3 protein is CASSPSVGEPSF. The DNA for the CDR3 is TGTGCCAGCAGCCCAAGTGTCGGGGAGCCGTCTTTT. The genes are TRBV7-9 and TRBJ2-2; D might be TRBD2 (5 bases). CDR1 is SEHNR, CDR2 FQNEAQ, per germline (reference sequence). CDR3 size: 12 residues.

For this clonotype: Because it lacks the conserved phenylalanine or tryptophan at the end, this CDR3 is likely a read error. The chain joins TRBV29-1 to TRBJ1-1, with 9 bases identical to TRBD1. The CDR3 consists of 12 residues. Per germline, CDR1 SQVTM and CDR2 ANQGSEA. The CDR3 reads CNVETGGTEAFC. The CDR3 DNA reads as TGCAACGTCGAGACAGGGGGCACTGAAGCTTTCTGT.

The chain couples TRBV11-3 to TRBJ2-2; 8 bases are shared with TRBD2. The ends lost 2 bases at V and 7 bases at J; junction bases unmatched: 21. Per the germline V gene, CDR1 is SGHNT and CDR2 is YENEEA. The length of the CDR3 is 20 residues. CDR3 sequence (DNA): TGTGCCAGCAGCTTACGCCGGACTAGCAGGAGGGCTGGAAAGGACGGGGAGCTGTTTTTT. Amino acids: CASSLRRTSRRAGKDGELFF. Full variable domain (outside the CDR3, taken from reference TRBV11-3 and TRBJ2-2): EAGVVQSPRYKIIEKKQPVAFWCNPISGHNTLYWYLQNLGQGPELLIRYENEEAVDDSQLPKDRFSAERLKGVDSTLKIQPAELGDSAVYLCASSLRRTSRRAGKDGELFFGEGSRLTVL.

A single count supports this clonotype. Without the conserved terminal phenylalanine or tryptophan, this CDR3 likely stems from a read error. In DNA, the CDR3 is TGTGCCAGCAGTTACAAGGACAGCGGCTCATACGAGCAGTACTTA. It is translated as CASSYKDSGSYEQYL. This chain links TRBV6-5 with TRBJ2-7; tentative D call: TRBD1 (6 bases). V dropped 2 bases and J dropped 4 bases, with 15 bases sitting between them. There are 15 residues in the CDR3. Germline-derived CDR1 and CDR2 are MNHEY and SVGAGI.

A word on this clonotype: One base away lies a much larger clone, so this may be a sequencing read error. The chain combines TRBV28 with TRBJ1-4; D perhaps matches TRBD1 (6 bases). This CDR3 contains 14 residues. V lost 7 bases and J lost 8, with 17 bases in between. The germline gives CDR1 MDHEN, CDR2 SYDVKM. The chain's CDR3 is CASMTRGTREKLFF. As DNA, the CDR3 is TGTGCCAGCATGACCCGGGGGACAAGAGAAAAACTGTTTTTT.

A word on this clonotype: Germline is not matched at one junction end, which may reflect a read error. The chain has TRBV6-5 and TRBJ2-1; D possibly matches TRBD1 or TRBD2 (6 bases each). The CDR3 sequence is 14 residues long. Germline CDR1 MNHEY, CDR2 SVGAGI. As DNA, the CDR3 is TGTACCAGCAGTTACGGGAAGGGGGGCCGTGGGCAGTTCTTC. The encoded protein is CTSSYGKGGRGQFF.

A note on this clonotype: One end of the junction fails to match germline, which may point to a read error. V gene TRBV6-5 combines with J gene TRBJ2-2; maybe TRBD2 (5 bases). CDR1 MNHEY and CDR2 SVGAGI come from the germline V gene. The CDR3 totals 15 residues. Here the CDR3 DNA reads TGTGCCAGCAGTCCGCGGATAAGGTTCACCGGGGAGCTGCTTTTC. It codes for CASSPRIRFTGELLF.

The V gene is TRBV10-3, the J gene TRBJ2-1; D tentatively reads TRBD1 or TRBD2 (5 bases each). Germline lookup yields CDR1 ENHRY and CDR2 SYGVKD. The CDR3 has 14 residues. The CDR3 nucleotides read TGTACCAGCAGTCCCACGGGGACCCGGGATGAGCAGTTCTTC. Amino acid sequence: CTSSPTGTRDEQFF.

Within the sample, this clonotype is medium-sized. This rearrangement joins TRBV6-2 or TRBV6-3 to TRBJ2-3; D not resolved. Trimming removed 2 bases at V and 4 bases at J, with 16 bases between. Per the germline V gene, CDR1 is MNHEY and CDR2 is SVGEGT. This CDR3 contains 16 residues. The CDR3 DNA is TGTGCCAGCAGTTACGCCGGGTTCGGTTTGCCAGATACGCAGTATTTT. This translates into CASSYAGFGLPDTQYF.

On this clonotype: This likely comes from a read error, as the CDR3 has no conserved phenylalanine or tryptophan at its end. This chain links TRBV6-1 with TRBJ1-2; D uncertain. In germline, CDR1 is MNHNS, CDR2 SASEGT. The CDR3 runs 18 residues. The CDR3 DNA reads as TGTGCCAGAAGTGAACGGTTCCTGCTCCTTAGATCTAACTATGGCTACACCATC. Translation: CARSERFLLLRSNYGYTI.

This clonotype is a singleton in its sample. Sequence at one end of the junction differs from germline and may be a read error. This chain connects TRBV6-5 to TRBJ1-1, with D possibly TRBD1 on 6 matching bases. The CDR3 is 16 amino acids. CDR1 is MNHEY, CDR2 SVGAGI, per germline. In nucleotides, the CDR3 is TGTGCCAGCAGTCACGGGGGCAGCGGAATAGGAACTGAAGCTCTCTTT. Amino acids: CASSHGGSGIGTEALF.

With regard to this clonotype: Compared with germline, one end of the junction differs, possibly owing to a read error. V usage is TRBV11-2 and J usage is TRBJ2-7; no clear D. CDR3 size: 13 residues. From germline, CDR1 is SGHAT and CDR2 FQNNGV. The CDR3 is CATSLGLNYEQYF. DNA for the CDR3: TGTGCCACCAGCTTAGGCCTAAACTACGAGCAGTACTTC.